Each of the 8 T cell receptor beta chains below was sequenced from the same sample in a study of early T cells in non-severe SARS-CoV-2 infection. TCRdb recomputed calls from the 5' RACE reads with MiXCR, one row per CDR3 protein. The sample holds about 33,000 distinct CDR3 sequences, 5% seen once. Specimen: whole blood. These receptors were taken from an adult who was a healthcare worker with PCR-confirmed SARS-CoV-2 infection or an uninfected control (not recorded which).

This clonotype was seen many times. CDR3 sequence: CSAGTGGNYGYTF. CDR3 nucleotide sequence: TGCAGTGCTGGGACAGGCGGTAACTATGGCTACACCTTC. The chain recombines TRBV20-1 with TRBJ1-2, with TRBD1 matching 8 bases. V shed 5 bases, J shed 1 base, and the junction held 3 bases outside the gene matches. CDR3 size: 13 residues. Germline CDR1 DFQATT, CDR2 SNEGSKA (reference sequence).

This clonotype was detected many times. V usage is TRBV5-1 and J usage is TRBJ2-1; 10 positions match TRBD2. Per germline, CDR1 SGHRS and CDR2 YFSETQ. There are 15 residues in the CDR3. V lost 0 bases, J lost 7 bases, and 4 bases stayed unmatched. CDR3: CASSLEASGGNEQFF. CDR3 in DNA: TGCGCCAGCAGCTTGGAGGCTAGCGGGGGTAATGAGCAGTTCTTC.

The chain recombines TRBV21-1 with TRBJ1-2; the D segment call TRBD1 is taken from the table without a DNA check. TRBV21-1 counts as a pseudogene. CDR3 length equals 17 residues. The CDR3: CASSATQDAPTNYGYTF. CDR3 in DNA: TGTGCCAGCAGCGCCACACAGGATGCCCCTACTAACTATGGCTACACCTTC.

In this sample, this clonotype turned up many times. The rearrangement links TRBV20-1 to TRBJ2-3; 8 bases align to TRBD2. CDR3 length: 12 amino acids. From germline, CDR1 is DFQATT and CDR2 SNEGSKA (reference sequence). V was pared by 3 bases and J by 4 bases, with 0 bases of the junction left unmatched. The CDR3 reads CSASGGADTQYF. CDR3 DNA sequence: TGCAGTGCTAGCGGGGGGGCAGATACGCAGTATTTT.

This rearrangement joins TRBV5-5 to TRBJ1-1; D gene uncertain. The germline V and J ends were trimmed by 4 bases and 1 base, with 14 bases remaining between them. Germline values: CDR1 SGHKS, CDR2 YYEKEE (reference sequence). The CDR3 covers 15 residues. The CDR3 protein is CASSTSLIKNTEAFF. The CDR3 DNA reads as TGTGCCAGCAGCACATCCCTCATCAAGAACACTGAAGCTTTCTTT. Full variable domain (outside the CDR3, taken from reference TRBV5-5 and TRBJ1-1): DAGVTQSPTHLIKTRGQQVTLRCSPISGHKSVSWYQQVLGQGPQFIFQYYEKEERGRGNFPDRFSARQFPNYSSELNVNALLLGDSALYLCASSTSLIKNTEAFFGQGTRLTVV.

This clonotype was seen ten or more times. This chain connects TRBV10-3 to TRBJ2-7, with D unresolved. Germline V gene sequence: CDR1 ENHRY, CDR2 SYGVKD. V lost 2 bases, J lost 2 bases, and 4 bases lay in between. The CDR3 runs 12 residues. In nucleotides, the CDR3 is TGTGCCATCAGTGAGAAAGCCTACGAGCAGTACTTC. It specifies CAISEKAYEQYF.

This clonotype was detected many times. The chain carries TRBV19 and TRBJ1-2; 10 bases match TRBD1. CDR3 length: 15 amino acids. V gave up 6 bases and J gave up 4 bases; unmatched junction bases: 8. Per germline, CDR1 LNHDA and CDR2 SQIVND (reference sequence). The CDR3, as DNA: TGTGCCAGTAGCAGACCGGGACAGGGGACCTATGGCTACACCTTC. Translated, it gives CASSRPGQGTYGYTF.

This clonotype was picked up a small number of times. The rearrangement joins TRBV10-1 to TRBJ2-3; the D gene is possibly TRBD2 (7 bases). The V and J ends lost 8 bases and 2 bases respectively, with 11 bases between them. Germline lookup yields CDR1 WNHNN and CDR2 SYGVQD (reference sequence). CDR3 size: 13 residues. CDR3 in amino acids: CASAGALTDTQYF. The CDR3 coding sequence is TGCGCCAGCGCGGGGGCGCTCACAGATACGCAGTATTTT.